This entry lists 27 T cell receptor beta chains sequenced from one sample in a study of blood T cell repertoires in COVID-19. Using immunoSEQ multiplex PCR, the repertoire was profiled, and TCRdb retains in-frame clones only, with some absent. This sample yields around 240,000 clones, of which roughly 88% are seen a single time; about 1.5% belongs to the top ten. The material sequenced was peripheral blood. The source of these receptors is a woman aged 35 to 49 who had recovered from COVID-19.

The CDR3 sequence is CASSLEQGNSPLHF. The CDR3 region has the DNA TGTGCCAGCAGCTTGGAGCAGGGGAATTCACCCCTCCACTTT. The rearrangement uses TRBV5-6 and TRBJ1-6; maybe TRBD1 (6 bases). In germline, CDR1 is SGHDT, CDR2 YYEEEE. CDR3 length equals 14 residues. V was pared by 0 bases and J by 7 bases, with 8 bases between.

The chain recombines TRBV11-3 with TRBJ1-4; D possibly corresponds to TRBD1 (6 bases). Trimming removed 0 bases at V and 5 bases at J, with 10 bases between. CDR3 size: 15 residues. Germline CDR1 and CDR2: SGHNT and YENEEA. The CDR3 is CASSLDGQLNEKLFF. Here the CDR3 DNA reads TGTGCCAGCAGCTTAGATGGACAGCTAAATGAAAAACTGTTTTTT.

The chain employs TRBV5-5 and TRBJ2-7; TRBD1 matches at 7 bases. Trimming cost V 5 bases and J 1 base; bases outside gene matches: 9. The CDR3 contains 15 residues. CDR1 is SGHKS, CDR2 YYEKEE, per germline (reference sequence). CDR3 residues: CASSSLQGLSYEQYF. CDR3 sequence (DNA): TGTGCCAGCAGTTCCTTACAGGGGTTGTCCTACGAGCAGTACTTC.

The rearrangement joins TRBV5-5 to TRBJ2-7; 8 bases are a match to TRBD2. This CDR3 contains 15 residues. Germline V gene lookup returns CDR1 SGHKS and CDR2 YYEKEE (reference sequence). J was trimmed by 3 bases and V by 0 bases; bases with no gene match: 5. The CDR3 spells CASSLALGGDYEQYF. DNA of the CDR3: TGTGCCAGCAGCTTGGCCCTCGGGGGGGACTACGAGCAGTACTTC.

The chain has TRBV7-8 and TRBJ1-5; 7 nucleotides match TRBD1. Trimming at V came to 5 bases and at J to 0 bases, leaving 16 bases not matched to a gene. Germline CDR1 is SGHVS and CDR2 is FQNEAQ. The CDR3 is 19 residues long. The chain's CDR3 is CASSTSYGTDNYSNQPQHF. The CDR3 DNA is TGTGCCAGCAGCACGAGCTACGGGACAGATAATTATAGCAATCAGCCCCAGCATTTT.

CDR3 bases: TGTGCCAGCAGCTTTTACGGGGGGGCCTTGGATGAGCAGTTCTTC. It is translated as CASSFYGGALDEQFF. The genes are TRBV11-2 and TRBJ2-1, with 8 bases that match TRBD2. The germline CDR1 and CDR2 sequences are SGHAT and FQNNGV. This CDR3 has 15 residues. Losses at the gene ends were 3 bases for V and 8 bases for J; bases not matched to a gene: 9.

In this sample, this clone turned up once. The rearrangement uses TRBV5-1 and TRBJ1-3; 8 positions match TRBD1. V dropped 0 bases and J dropped 4; count of bases not matched to a gene: 6. This CDR3 region has 16 residues. Germline values: CDR1 SGHRS, CDR2 YFSETQ. In DNA form, the CDR3 reads TGCGCCAGCAGCTTGGAGGGACAGGCCGCGGGAAACACCATATATTTT. Its translation: CASSLEGQAAGNTIYF.

J is TRBJ1-2 and V is TRBV30, with 7 bases fitting TRBD1. This CDR3 comprises 13 residues. V lost 4 bases and J lost 8; bases outside the gene matches: 10. Germline CDR1 and CDR2: GTSNPN and SVGIG (reference sequence). The CDR3 is CAWTPTGSRGYTF. The CDR3 nucleotides are TGTGCCTGGACCCCGACAGGGTCCCGGGGCTACACCTTC.

CDR3 loop: CASSKSGTGSGNEQFF. The CDR3 nucleotides are TGTGCCAGCAGCAAATCCGGGACAGGGTCTGGTAATGAGCAGTTCTTC. This chain joins TRBV3-1 (or the pseudogene TRBV3-2) and TRBJ2-1; 9 bases are a match to TRBD1. V shed 5 bases, J shed 7 bases, and the junction held 12 bases outside the gene matches. In germline, CDR1 is LGHDT, CDR2 YNNKEL (reference sequence). CDR3 length: 16 residues.

This clone came up a few times. The gene calls are TRBV3-1 (or the pseudogene TRBV3-2) and TRBJ2-7; 7 nucleotides align to TRBD1. In germline, CDR1 is LGHDT, CDR2 YNNKEL (reference sequence). The junction had 5 bases not matched to a gene; V was cut back by 3 bases and J by 0 bases. This CDR3 region has 15 residues. CDR3 nucleotide sequence: TGTGCCAGCAGCCATCTAACAGGGGCCTCCTACGAGCAGTACTTC. Protein sequence: CASSHLTGASYEQYF.

This clone was detected only a few times. CDR3 sequence reads: CASSQRDSSGNTIYF. CDR3 nucleotide sequence: TGTGCCAGCAGCCAAAGGGACAGCTCTGGAAACACCATATATTTT. The V gene is TRBV13, the J gene TRBJ1-3; 7 bases fit TRBD1. V lost 5 bases and J lost 0; bases outside the gene matches: 4. This CDR3 is 15 amino acids long. Looked up from germline, CDR1 is PRHDT and CDR2 is FYEKMQ (reference sequence).

This clone occurred once. The V call is TRBV6-6, the J call TRBJ1-1; a possible D gene is TRBD1 (6 bases). The CDR3 covers 15 residues. The V gene lost 8 bases and the J gene lost 5 bases, with 21 bases spanning the gap. Germline V gene data show CDR1 as MNHNY and CDR2 as SVGAGI (reference sequence). The CDR3 DNA is TGTGCCAGCGATAATAGGGCGGGGGGCCCAACTGAAGCTTTCTTT. As protein: CASDNRAGGPTEAFF.

This clone turned up a few times. This chain joins TRBV6-5 and TRBJ2-5; the match to TRBD1 covers 10 bases. The ends lost 6 bases at V and 3 bases at J; junction bases unmatched: 7. This CDR3 is 15 amino acids long. Germline V lookup: CDR1 MNHEY, CDR2 SVGAGI. DNA for the CDR3: TGTGCCAGCAGGCGTGCGGGGACAGGGGAAGAGACCCAGTACTTC. This gives the protein CASRRAGTGEETQYF.

The chain combines TRBV25-1 with TRBJ2-5, with 13 positions matching TRBD2. This CDR3 is 17 amino acids long. Germline CDR1 and CDR2: MGHDK and SYGVNS. Losses at the gene ends were 5 bases for V and 1 base for J; bases not matched to a gene: 7. The CDR3 reads CASSRTSGGSTQETQYF. DNA of the CDR3: TGTGCCAGCAGTAGGACTAGCGGGGGATCTACCCAAGAGACCCAGTACTTC. Supplemented by reference TRBV25-1 and TRBJ2-5, the full variable domain reads EADIYQTPRYLVIGTGKKITLECSQTMGHDKMYWYQQDPGMELHLIHYSYGVNSTEKGDLSSESTVSRIRTEHFPLTLESARPSHTSQYLCASSRTSGGSTQETQYFGPGTRLLVL.

J is TRBJ2-7 and V is TRBV7-2, with D uncertain. V shed 1 base and J shed 3 bases, with 7 bases lying between them. The CDR3 runs 13 residues. The V gene's germline CDR1 is SGHTA and CDR2 FQGNSA. This chain's CDR3 is CASSLGQIYEQYF. CDR3 DNA sequence: TGTGCCAGCAGCTTAGGACAAATCTACGAGCAGTACTTC.

DNA of the CDR3: TGTGCCAGCAGCTTAGCGGGGACTGAAGCTTTCTTT. It is translated as CASSLAGTEAFF. The V call is TRBV11-2, the J call TRBJ1-1, with D hard to call. The CDR3 spans 12 residues. Trimming took off 1 base at V and 5 bases at J, with 5 bases between the two ends. CDR1 is SGHAT and CDR2 is FQNNGV in the germline V gene. Based on the CDR3 plus reference TRBV11-2 and TRBJ1-1, the full variable domain is EAGVAQSPRYKIIEKRQSVAFWCNPISGHATLYWYQQILGQGPKLLIQFQNNGVVDDSQLPKDRFSAERLKGVDSTLKIQPAKLEDSAVYLCASSLAGTEAFFGQGTRLTVV.

The rearrangement uses TRBV10-3 and TRBJ2-1, with 10 bases that match TRBD2. Germline assignment: CDR1 ENHRY and CDR2 SYGVKD. The length of the CDR3 is 16 residues. Trimming removed 1 base from V and 8 bases from J; junction bases left unmatched: 8. The CDR3 bases are TGTGCCATCAGTGAGTTGAAGCGGGGGGGCATCTATGAGCAGTTCTTC. This translates into CAISELKRGGIYEQFF.

J is TRBJ1-1 and V is TRBV18; D perhaps matches TRBD1 (6 bases). This CDR3 spans 15 amino acids. Germline CDR1 and CDR2: KGHSH and LQKENI. The V and J ends lost 3 bases and 2 bases respectively, with 13 bases between them. The CDR3, as DNA: TGTGCCAGCTCACCTTTGGGACATCTAAACACTGAAGCTTTCTTT. Translated, it gives CASSPLGHLNTEAFF.

This clone was seen a handful of times. The chain is built from TRBV7-9 and TRBJ1-4; D might be TRBD1 (5 bases). This CDR3 has 16 residues. V lost 5 bases and J lost 10, with 23 bases in between. CDR1 and CDR2 from the germline V gene are SEHNR and FQNEAQ (reference sequence). This CDR3 is CASSLHEGRGVGKLFF. CDR3 in DNA: TGTGCCAGCAGCCTACACGAGGGGAGGGGTGTTGGAAAACTGTTTTTT.

This chain connects TRBV5-8 to TRBJ2-1, with D perhaps matching TRBD1 (6 bases). Germline V gene data show CDR1 as SGHTS and CDR2 as YDEGEE. The CDR3 consists of 15 residues. V lost 4 bases to trimming and J lost 5 bases, with 16 bases between them. For the CDR3, the DNA is TGTGCCAGCAGCCCGACGTTGGGACAAAACAATGAGCAGTTCTTC. Translated, it gives CASSPTLGQNNEQFF.

This CDR3 reads CASSLIGTSGATDTQYF. The CDR3 DNA sequence: TGTGCCAGCAGCCTTATCGGGACTAGCGGGGCGACAGATACGCAGTATTTT. V and J are TRBV7-6 and TRBJ2-3, with 13 bases that match TRBD2. The CDR3 is 17 amino acids. The germline gives CDR1 SGHVS, CDR2 FNYEAQ. V gave up 5 bases and J gave up 3 bases; unmatched junction bases: 8. Supplemented by reference TRBV7-6 and TRBJ2-3, the full variable domain reads GAGVSQSPRYKVTKRGQDVALRCDPISGHVSLYWYRQALGQGPEFLTYFNYEAQQDKSGLPNDRFSAERPEGSISTLTIQRTEQRDSAMYRCASSLIGTSGATDTQYFGPGTRLTVL.

The CDR3 loop reads CASWSGLDYGYTF. In nucleotides, the CDR3 is TGTGCCAGCTGGTCAGGACTGGACTATGGCTACACCTTC. V and J are TRBV5-6 and TRBJ1-2, with D unresolved. CDR1 SGHDT and CDR2 YYEEEE come from the germline V gene. This CDR3 has 13 amino acids. Deletions cut 7 bases from V and 3 bases from J, with 13 bases between.

The chain employs TRBV6-6 and TRBJ1-6; D uncertain. The CDR3 consists of 15 residues. Germline V gene lookup returns CDR1 MNHNY and CDR2 SVGAGI (reference sequence). Trimming left V 8 bases short and J 2 bases short, with 13 bases between. The CDR3 nucleotides are TGTGCCAGCTTGACGGGGTCAACCTATAATTCACCCCTCCACTTT. This encodes CASLTGSTYNSPLHF.

CDR3 sequence: CASSLAPGTDPLEAFF. The CDR3 DNA reads as TGCGCCAGCAGCTTGGCCCCGGGGACAGACCCGCTTGAAGCTTTCTTT. The gene calls are TRBV5-1 and TRBJ1-1, with 7 bases matching TRBD1. Germline V gene sequence: CDR1 SGHRS, CDR2 YFSETQ. CDR3 length: 16 amino acids. Trimming cost V 0 bases and J 7 bases; bases outside gene matches: 12.

Many counts were recorded for this clone. The V and J genes are TRBV29-1 and TRBJ1-5, with D perhaps matching TRBD1 (6 bases). The germline CDR1 and CDR2 sequences are SQVTM and ANQGSEA. This CDR3 comprises 13 residues. V was clipped by 4 bases and J by 6 bases, with 13 bases between them. The CDR3 protein is CSVAGGQGQPQHF. The CDR3 DNA sequence: TGCAGCGTTGCGGGGGGGCAGGGTCAGCCCCAGCATTTT.

This sequence joins TRBV5-4 and TRBJ2-5, with D possibly TRBD2 on 6 matching bases. The ends were cut back, 0 bases at V and 1 base at J, with 7 bases in the middle. Germline lookup yields CDR1 SGHNT and CDR2 YYREEE (reference sequence). The CDR3 spans 14 residues. CDR3 in DNA: TGTGCCAGCAGCTTGGGCGGGGCCCAAGAGACCCAGTACTTC. This encodes CASSLGGAQETQYF.

The genes are TRBV10-3 and TRBJ1-2, with a tentative D call TRBD1 (5 bases). The germline CDR1 and CDR2 sequences are ENHRY and SYGVKD. CDR3 length equals 15 residues. With 3 bases removed from V and 2 bases from J, the gap between germline ends came to 13 bases. This CDR3 reads CAISDVGQGNYGYTF. CDR3 bases: TGTGCCATCAGTGATGTCGGGCAGGGCAACTATGGCTACACCTTC.